This T cell receptor beta chain derives from a study of CD8+CD57+ T cells in acquired aplastic anemia. Whole-study context: CD4+ and CD8+ cells, once sorted, gave DNA averaging about 3.4 ug. Study-wide points: Patients and controls had in common twenty-nine CD8+ CDR3 sequences.

Profiling of TCR beta VDJ combinations and CDR3 sequences used genomic DNA as template. TCRdb re-derived calls from the reads in MiXCR, one entry per CDR3 protein. The sample includes 200,000 to 250,000 distinct CDR3 sequences, 61% seen only once; the top ten take around 28%. This CDR3 comprises 14 residues. Trimming stripped 8 bases from V and 4 bases from J, with 18 bases between. CDR1 and CDR2 from the germline V gene are MNHEY and SMNVEV (reference sequence). This clonotype was seen at least ten times. What it binds is unknown. Source material: sorted CD4+, CD8+, or CD8+CD57+ T cells (not recorded which) from PBMCs. This receptor was identified in a human donor in good health. The chain is built from TRBV27 and TRBJ2-7, with D possibly TRBD1 on 6 matching bases. CDR3 in DNA: TGTGCCAGCGGAGTAGGGACACTCCCTTACGAGCAGTACTTC. It yields the protein CASGVGTLPYEQYF.